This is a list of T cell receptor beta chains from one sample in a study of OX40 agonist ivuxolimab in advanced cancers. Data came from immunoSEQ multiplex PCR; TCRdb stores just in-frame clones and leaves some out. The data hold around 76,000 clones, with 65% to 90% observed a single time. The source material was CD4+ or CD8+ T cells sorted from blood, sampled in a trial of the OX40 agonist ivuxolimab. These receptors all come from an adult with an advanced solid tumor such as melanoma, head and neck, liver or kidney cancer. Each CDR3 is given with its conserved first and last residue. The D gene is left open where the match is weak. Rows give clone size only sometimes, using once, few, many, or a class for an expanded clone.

CDR3 DNA: TGCGCCAGCAGCCCTGCTGGGGCCAACGTCCTGACTTTC
CDR3 protein: CASSPAGANVLTF
D gene: NA
clone size: NA
V gene: TRBV5-1
J gene: TRBJ2-6

CDR3 DNA: TGTGCCAGCAGCCAAGGGCTGAGGGGCCACAATGAGCAGTTCTTC
CDR3 protein: CASSQGLRGHNEQFF
D gene: NA
clone size: NA
V gene: TRBV14
J gene: TRBJ2-1

CDR3 DNA: TGTGCCAGCAGCTTAGCGGGGGGCTCTTCCTACGAGCAGTACTTC
CDR3 protein: CASSLAGGSSYEQYF
D gene: TRBD2
clone size: NA
V gene: TRBV14
J gene: TRBJ2-7

CDR3 DNA: TGCGCCAGCAGCTCTGAGGGGAAATACTACAATGAGCAGTTCTTC
CDR3 protein: CASSSEGKYYNEQFF
D gene: NA
clone size: NA
V gene: TRBV5-1
J gene: TRBJ2-1

CDR3 DNA: TGTGCCAGCAGCTTAGAGGTGGTCCGAAGAACTAATGAAAAACTGTTTTTT
CDR3 protein: CASSLEVVRRTNEKLFF
D gene: NA
clone size: NA
V gene: TRBV7-9
J gene: TRBJ1-4

CDR3 DNA: TGCGCCAGCAGGCTCACTGAGCGGCAGGTGGGCCACGAGCAGTACTTC
CDR3 protein: CASRLTERQVGHEQYF
D gene: NA
clone size: NA
V gene: TRBV4-1
J gene: TRBJ2-7

CDR3 DNA: TGTGCCATCAGTGAGTCGACTGGCACAGATACGCAGTATTTT
CDR3 protein: CAISESTGTDTQYF
D gene: NA
clone size: NA
V gene: TRBV10-3
J gene: TRBJ2-3

CDR3 DNA: TGTGCCAGCAGCTCGAGGGGCTCCTACAATGAGCAGTTCTTC
CDR3 protein: CASSSRGSYNEQFF
D gene: NA
clone size: NA
V gene: TRBV6-5
J gene: TRBJ2-1

CDR3 DNA: TGTGCCAGTACCTCGGACAGGGATAGAGTCTATGGCTACACCTTC
CDR3 protein: CASTSDRDRVYGYTF
D gene: TRBD1
clone size: NA
V gene: TRBV19
J gene: TRBJ1-2

CDR3 DNA: TGTGCCAGCAGCTTAGCGAGTATAGCGGGGGTGTGGACCCAGTACTTC
CDR3 protein: CASSLASIAGVWTQYF
D gene: TRBD2
clone size: NA
V gene: TRBV7-2
J gene: TRBJ2-5

CDR3 DNA: TGTGCCACCAGACAGGGAGAGGGGGAGACCCAGTACTTC
CDR3 protein: CATRQGEGETQYF
D gene: TRBD1
clone size: NA
V gene: TRBV11-2
J gene: TRBJ2-5

CDR3 DNA: TGTGCCAGCAGCTCCGGACCGGCCCGGGATCAGCCCCAGCATTTT
CDR3 protein: CASSSGPARDQPQHF
D gene: NA
clone size: NA
V gene: TRBV5-4
J gene: TRBJ1-5

CDR3 DNA: TGTGCCAGCAGCTTGTGGGGGGGAAATCAGCCCCAGCATTTT
CDR3 protein: CASSLWGGNQPQHF
D gene: NA
clone size: NA
V gene: TRBV5-8
J gene: TRBJ1-5

CDR3 DNA: TGTGCCAGCAGACCCCCCGGCAGGTCTAGCTCCTACGAGCAGTACTTC
CDR3 protein: CASRPPGRSSSYEQYF
D gene: NA
clone size: once
V gene: TRBV6-6
J gene: TRBJ2-7

CDR3 DNA: TGTGCCAGCAGTAGCGGGGGGGGAGGTGAGCAGTTCTTC
CDR3 protein: CASSSGGGGEQFF
D gene: TRBD2
clone size: NA
V gene: TRBV6-6
J gene: TRBJ2-1

CDR3 DNA: TGTGCCAGCAGTCGCAGTGGGACTGAAGCTTTCTTT
CDR3 protein: CASSRSGTEAFF
D gene: NA
clone size: NA
V gene: TRBV6-5
J gene: TRBJ1-1

CDR3 DNA: TGTGCCAGCAGCCGCACGACAGGGAACTATGGCTACACCTTC
CDR3 protein: CASSRTTGNYGYTF
D gene: TRBD1
clone size: NA
V gene: TRBV5-4
J gene: TRBJ1-2

CDR3 DNA: TGTGCCAGCACCCCCGATCCAGGGTCAGTAACTGAAGCTTTCTTT
CDR3 protein: CASTPDPGSVTEAFF
D gene: NA
clone size: once
V gene: TRBV6-5
J gene: TRBJ1-1

CDR3 DNA: TGCGCCAGCAGCCAAGATTCAGGGGGCTTAGGCTACGAGCAGTACTTC
CDR3 protein: CASSQDSGGLGYEQYF
D gene: TRBD1
clone size: few
V gene: TRBV4-1
J gene: TRBJ2-7

CDR3 DNA: TGTGCCAGCAGCCTAGACGGCAGAAGGGAAAAACTGTTTTTT
CDR3 protein: CASSLDGRREKLFF
D gene: NA
clone size: NA
V gene: TRBV7-2
J gene: TRBJ1-4

CDR3 DNA: TGTGCCAGCAGTGAAAGGGGTGGGGCGGGACAGCCCCAGCATTTT
CDR3 protein: CASSERGGAGQPQHF
D gene: NA
clone size: NA
V gene: TRBV6-1
J gene: TRBJ1-5

CDR3 DNA: TGTGCCAGCAGTTACCGGACGCCGAACACCGGGGAGCTGTTTTTT
CDR3 protein: CASSYRTPNTGELFF
D gene: NA
clone size: NA
V gene: TRBV6-5
J gene: TRBJ2-2

CDR3 DNA: TGCGCCAGCAGCTTAGCGGGGGGGCAATTGGATACGCAGTATTTT
CDR3 protein: CASSLAGGQLDTQYF
D gene: TRBD2
clone size: NA
V gene: TRBV5-1
J gene: TRBJ2-3

CDR3 DNA: TGTGCCTGGAAAGCGGGGGCTAGCACAGATACGCAGTATTTT
CDR3 protein: CAWKAGASTDTQYF
D gene: TRBD2
clone size: NA
V gene: TRBV30
J gene: TRBJ2-3

CDR3 DNA: TGTGCCAGCAGCATCGGACAGGGGGCGGTTGAAGCTTTCTTT
CDR3 protein: CASSIGQGAVEAFF
D gene: TRBD1
clone size: few
V gene: TRBV7-2
J gene: TRBJ1-1

CDR3 DNA: TGTGCCAGCAGCTTAGCGCGGCAGGGGGAGCAGTACTTC
CDR3 protein: CASSLARQGEQYF
D gene: TRBD1
clone size: NA
V gene: TRBV11-2
J gene: TRBJ2-5

CDR3 DNA: TGCGCCAGCAGCTTAGGGACTCTCGGCGGGGGTCAGCCCCAGCATTTT
CDR3 protein: CASSLGTLGGGQPQHF
D gene: NA
clone size: NA
V gene: TRBV5-1
J gene: TRBJ1-5

CDR3 DNA: TGTGCCAGCAGAAGAGGGACAGGGGAAGAGACCCAGTACTTC
CDR3 protein: CASRRGTGEETQYF
D gene: TRBD1
clone size: NA
V gene: TRBV9
J gene: TRBJ2-5

CDR3 DNA: TGTGCCAGCAGCTTAGTAGGGACAGGGTTGTCCGAGCAGTACTTC
CDR3 protein: CASSLVGTGLSEQYF
D gene: TRBD1
clone size: NA
V gene: TRBV7-9
J gene: TRBJ2-7

CDR3 DNA: TGTGCCATCGACGGGGGGGACCGGGAGACCCAGTACTTC
CDR3 protein: CAIDGGDRETQYF
D gene: TRBD2
clone size: NA
V gene: TRBV6-5
J gene: TRBJ2-5